This TCR beta chain was sequenced during a study of blood T cell repertoires in COVID-19. Study information: The samples span acute and convalescent COVID-19 from the United States, Italy and Spain. PBMCs, B-cell-depleted T cells, or T cells were the source of the cDNA or gDNA that made up the material.

Per the authors' pipeline: Cell counts per sample came from amplifying reference gene primers. Measured with immunoSEQ multiplex PCR; TCRdb has only the in-frame clones, and not every one. That table furnishes V, J and clone size, whereas the DNA furnished D and trimming. The sample contains under 250,000 clones, about 86% of which appear only once. This clone occurred many times. V gave up 5 bases and J gave up 4 bases; unmatched junction bases: 5. Germline lookup yields CDR1 SQVTM and CDR2 ANQGSEA. The CDR3 is 13 amino acids. V is TRBV29-1 and J is TRBJ2-7; 10 bases agree with TRBD1. This clonotype originated in a man between 45 and 60 years old with active or convalescent COVID-19. Source material: peripheral blood. CDR3 in amino acids: CSVRTGGYYEQYF. The CDR3 DNA sequence: TGCAGCGTTCGGACAGGGGGTTATTACGAGCAGTACTTC.